One and the same sample provided the 5 T cell receptor beta chains below, sequenced in a study of T cell responses to AZD1222 COVID-19 vaccine. Clones were read by immunoSEQ multiplex PCR, and TCRdb kept only the in-frame ones, dropping some. The data contain about 150,000 clones, 88% of them singletons. The material sequenced was peripheral blood, taken on day 0 of AZD1222 vaccination. These receptors all stem from an adult in good health.

The chain carries TRBV19 and TRBJ2-7; D gene unclear. The CDR3 runs 12 residues. Germline-derived CDR1 and CDR2 are LNHDA and SQIVND (reference sequence). Trimming stripped 2 bases from V and 2 bases from J, with 4 bases between. In DNA form, the CDR3 reads TGTGCCAGTAGTATAAACCCCTACGAGCAGTACTTC. This encodes CASSINPYEQYF. The whole variable domain, remainder taken from reference TRBV19 and TRBJ2-7, is DGGITQSPKYLFRKEGQNVTLSCEQNLNHDAMYWYRQDPGQGLRLIYYSQIVNDFQKGDIAEGYSVSREKKESFPLTVTSAQKNPTAFYLCASSINPYEQYFGPGTRLTVT.

The V call is TRBV12-3 or TRBV12-4, the J call TRBJ1-1, with a tentative D call TRBD1 (6 bases). CDR3 length: 13 residues. The ends were cut back, 7 bases at V and 11 bases at J, with 20 bases in the middle. This CDR3 is CASIPRGGRAAFF. In DNA form, the CDR3 reads TGTGCCAGCATCCCTCGCGGGGGGCGGGCGGCTTTCTTT.

The chain couples TRBV27 to TRBJ1-2; the match to TRBD1 covers 8 bases. This CDR3 contains 13 residues. V lost 6 bases, J lost 8 bases, and 8 bases stayed unmatched. CDR1 and CDR2 from the germline V gene are MNHEY and SMNVEV (reference sequence). The CDR3 region is CASRGQVFGGYTF. In DNA, the CDR3 is TGTGCCAGCAGGGGACAGGTTTTTGGAGGCTACACCTTC.

This rearrangement joins TRBV28 to TRBJ2-2; TRBD1 matches 12 bases. V dropped 6 bases and J dropped 7; count of bases not matched to a gene: 9. CDR3 length equals 16 residues. Germline-derived CDR1 and CDR2 are MDHEN and SYDVKM. CDR3 sequence (DNA): TGTGCCAGCAGCTTGGGGACAGGGGGCATTAACGGGGAGCTGTTTTTT. The encoded protein is CASSLGTGGINGELFF.

The J gene is TRBJ1-1, the V gene TRBV6-2 or TRBV6-3; tentatively, D is TRBD1 (5 bases). The CDR3 loop spans 15 amino acids. Per germline, CDR1 MNHEY and CDR2 SVGEGT. Trimming shortened V by 2 bases and J by 0 bases, and 10 bases separated the two germline ends. The CDR3, as DNA: TGTGCCAGCAGTTACAGGGGCCCTATGAACACTGAAGCTTTCTTT. It translates to CASSYRGPMNTEAFF.